This TCR beta chain was obtained from a study of beta chain features in type 1 diabetes. Study outcomes and limitations: All four CD4+ subsets from Type 1 diabetes patients carried moderately but significantly shorter TCRB CDR3s.

All of the isolated RNA was reverse transcribed, so expressed TCRB transcripts were sequenced. Clones were read by immunoSEQ multiplex PCR, and TCRdb kept only the in-frame ones, dropping some. The sample consists of nearly 700,000 clones, about an eighth of them appearing once. Trimming took 5 bases from V and 5 from J, leaving 24 bases between them. The CDR3 is made up of 17 amino acids. Germline V CDR1 and CDR2: SEHNR, FQNEAQ (reference sequence). With respect to this clone: Its antigen is as yet unknown.

The clonotype originates from a young man with type 1 diabetes. This chain uses TRBV7-9 with TRBJ1-2, with D tentatively TRBD1 (6 bases). Specimen: naive CD4+ T cells from blood. The CDR3 sequence: CASSRTGLSGNLYGYTF. The CDR3 region has the DNA TGTGCCAGCAGCCGAACAGGGCTCTCTGGCAACCTTTATGGCTACACCTTC.